The TCR beta chain under discussion was sequenced for a study of T cells after yellow fever vaccination. Study-level results: Repertoires obtained by FACS sorting could include abundant clonotypes that entered as contaminants from the bulk population. CD4 and CD8 compartments shared a small share of clonotypes. Post-booster repertoires contained most primary-vaccination clones again (96% CD4, less than 90% CD8).

Via MiXCR, TCRdb re-called the 5' RACE reads, giving one row per CDR3 protein. The table records a few hundred thousand distinct CDR3 sequences, roughly 4.3% of them present only once. Concerning this clonotype itself: Its antigen is as yet unknown.

The CDR3 contains 13 residues. Germline V gene lookup returns CDR1 SNHLY and CDR2 FYNNEI. V dropped 4 bases and J dropped 5 bases, with 11 bases sitting between them. This chain connects TRBV2 to TRBJ1-2; D is ambiguous. The source material was PBMCs, sampled 5 days after the yellow fever booster vaccination. The TCR comes from a man in his late teens or twenties who received the YFV17D yellow fever vaccine. The CDR3 loop reads CASSAYREYGYTF. CDR3 bases: TGTGCCAGCAGTGCCTACAGAGAATATGGCTACACCTTC.